What follows are 31 T cell receptor beta chains derived from one specimen sequenced in a study of technical replicates of blood from a few donors. Repertoires were generated with immunoSEQ multiplex PCR, while TCRdb's copy carries only in-frame clones and drops some. Of 87,000 or so clones listed, 85% to 95% are singletons. Sequencing was done on a sample of T cells isolated from PBMCs. The receptors stem from a human donor in good health.

The genes are TRBV7-9 and TRBJ1-1; no clear D gene. The ends were cut back, 3 bases at V and 5 bases at J, with 7 bases in the middle. Germline V lookup: CDR1 SEHNR, CDR2 FQNEAQ (reference sequence). This CDR3 region has 12 residues. The CDR3 DNA reads TGTGCCAGCAGCTTGACCGGGACTGAAGCTTTCTTT. This codes for CASSLTGTEAFF.

CDR3 nucleotide sequence: TGTGCCAGCAGCGACCCGACTCTCGCCTCCTACAATGAGCAGTTCTTC. Its protein product is CASSDPTLASYNEQFF. The chain links TRBV5-4 to TRBJ2-1; D is undetermined. Germline V gene lookup returns CDR1 SGHNT and CDR2 YYREEE (reference sequence). The CDR3 length is 16 residues. Trimming stripped 4 bases from V and 0 bases from J, with 14 bases between. Full variable domain (remainder filled in from reference TRBV5-4 and TRBJ2-1): ETGVTQSPTHLIKTRGQQVTLRCSSQSGHNTVSWYQQALGQGPQFIFQYYREEENGRGNFPPRFSGLQFPNYSSELNVNALELDDSALYLCASSDPTLASYNEQFFGPGTRLTVL.

The chain links TRBV25-1 to TRBJ2-2; D gene ambiguous. The CDR3 totals 12 residues. V was trimmed by 3 bases and J by 5 bases, leaving 4 bases between them. Germline V CDR1 and CDR2: MGHDK, SYGVNS. The CDR3 is CASSDYTGELFF. The CDR3 region has the DNA TGTGCCAGCAGTGACTATACCGGGGAGCTGTTTTTT. The full variable domain, its missing parts supplied by reference TRBV25-1 and TRBJ2-2, is EADIYQTPRYLVIGTGKKITLECSQTMGHDKMYWYQQDPGMELHLIHYSYGVNSTEKGDLSSESTVSRIRTEHFPLTLESARPSHTSQYLCASSDYTGELFFGEGSRLTVL.

The sample holds one count of this clone. The V gene is TRBV11-2, the J gene TRBJ2-4; no definite D call. The V end was cut by 1 base, the J end by 4 bases, with 8 bases between. This CDR3 region has 14 residues. Germline V gene data show CDR1 as SGHAT and CDR2 as FQNNGV. CDR3 residues: CASSLGGTKNIQYF. CDR3 coding DNA: TGTGCCAGCAGCTTAGGCGGAACTAAAAACATTCAGTACTTC.

This chain connects TRBV6-1 to TRBJ1-3; D possibly corresponds to TRBD1 (5 bases). The CDR3 totals 15 residues. The V and J ends lost 8 bases and 4 bases respectively, with 18 bases between them. Germline loops: CDR1 MNHNS, CDR2 SASEGT. The CDR3 DNA sequence: TGTGCCAGCGCCCGTGAACAGGAGAGGGGAAACACCATATATTTT. This translates into CASAREQERGNTIYF.

The rearrangement joins TRBV19 to TRBJ1-5; TRBD1 is a possible D gene (6 bases). Per the germline V gene, CDR1 is LNHDA and CDR2 is SQIVND (reference sequence). CDR3 size: 16 residues. Trimming cost V 5 bases and J 4 bases, with 18 bases left between them. CDR3 sequence (DNA): TGTGCCAGTAGTTCACAGGGCCCATCATTTAATCAGCCCCAGCATTTT. Protein sequence: CASSSQGPSFNQPQHF.

This chain uses TRBV6-1 with TRBJ1-2; possibly TRBD1 for D (6 bases). CDR1 is MNHNS, CDR2 SASEGT, per germline. CDR3 size: 16 residues. With 2 bases removed from V and 0 bases from J, the gap between germline ends came to 13 bases. The CDR3 DNA reads TGTGCCAGCAGTGAATATGACAGGATCGCTAACTATGGCTACACCTTC. This codes for CASSEYDRIANYGYTF.

Here the CDR3 reads CASSLDSTYEQYF. DNA for the CDR3: TGTGCCAGCAGCTTAGATTCCACCTACGAGCAGTACTTC. The rearrangement uses TRBV11-2 and TRBJ2-7; D is undetermined. CDR3 length equals 13 residues. Per germline, CDR1 SGHAT and CDR2 FQNNGV. The ends were cut back, 0 bases at V and 2 bases at J, with 5 bases in the middle.

This chain connects TRBV11-1 to TRBJ2-7; 10 nucleotides agree with TRBD2. CDR3 length: 16 residues. The junction had 4 bases not matched to a gene; V was cut back by 2 bases and J by 0 bases. Germline loops: CDR1 SGHAT, CDR2 FQDESV (reference sequence). In DNA, the CDR3 is TGTGCCAGCAGCTTACAAACTAGCGGGGTCTCCTACGAGCAGTACTTC. It specifies CASSLQTSGVSYEQYF.

The chain has TRBV27 and TRBJ2-1; 14 nucleotides agree with TRBD2. Germline assignment: CDR1 MNHEY and CDR2 SMNVEV (reference sequence). The V segment lost 3 bases and the J segment 1 base; nucleotides outside the gene matches: 5. The CDR3 spans 18 residues. For the CDR3, the DNA is TGTGCCAGCAGTTTTTGGACTAGCGGGAGGAAGTCCTACAATGAGCAGTTCTTC. It yields the protein CASSFWTSGRKSYNEQFF.

The chain employs TRBV2 and TRBJ2-3, with D maybe TRBD2 (6 bases). Trimming cost V 4 bases and J 4 bases, with 15 bases left between them. Germline assignment: CDR1 SNHLY and CDR2 FYNNEI. This CDR3 has 15 residues. This CDR3 reads CASSVGGGAPDTQYF. CDR3 nucleotide sequence: TGTGCCAGCAGTGTCGGGGGTGGTGCCCCAGATACGCAGTATTTT.

In the case of this clone: An end of the junction differs from the germline gene, which may be a read error. The chain joins TRBV25-1 to TRBJ2-1, with a weak D call TRBD2 (5 bases). The CDR3 extends over 15 amino acids. From germline, CDR1 is MGHDK and CDR2 SYGVNS. The CDR3 spells CAGSEYSVATNEQFF. The CDR3, as DNA: TGTGCCGGCAGTGAATACTCCGTAGCGACCAATGAGCAGTTCTTC.

The chain joins TRBV2 to TRBJ2-5, with 7 nucleotides matching TRBD1. This CDR3 contains 14 residues. The V gene end was trimmed by 7 bases and the J gene end by 2 bases; junction bases not matched to a gene: 7. Germline lookup yields CDR1 SNHLY and CDR2 FYNNEI. The CDR3 nucleotides read TGTGCCAGCAACCGACAGGGACGACAAGAGACCCAGTACTTC. Its translation: CASNRQGRQETQYF.

V gene TRBV5-5 combines with J gene TRBJ2-5; D gene ambiguous. The CDR3 extends over 16 amino acids. The V and J ends lost 4 bases and 2 bases respectively, with 18 bases between them. Germline CDR1 reads SGHKS; CDR2 reads YYEKEE (reference sequence). CDR3 protein: CASSLNPFQAQETQYF. CDR3 sequence (DNA): TGTGCCAGCAGCCTAAACCCTTTTCAGGCTCAAGAGACCCAGTACTTC. Full variable domain (remainder filled in from reference TRBV5-5 and TRBJ2-5): DAGVTQSPTHLIKTRGQQVTLRCSPISGHKSVSWYQQVLGQGPQFIFQYYEKEERGRGNFPDRFSARQFPNYSSELNVNALLLGDSALYLCASSLNPFQAQETQYFGPGTRLLVL.

The J gene is TRBJ2-7, the V gene TRBV4-2, with 10 positions matching TRBD2. V lost 1 base, J lost 3 bases, and 0 bases stayed unmatched. The CDR3 covers 14 residues. CDR1 is LGHNA, CDR2 YNFKEQ, per germline. CDR3 region: CASSQGTSGYEQYF. The CDR3 nucleotides read TGTGCCAGCAGCCAAGGGACTAGCGGCTACGAGCAGTACTTC.

The chain is built from TRBV25-1 and TRBJ2-3, with 14 nucleotides matching TRBD2. CDR3 length equals 16 residues. J lost 5 bases, V lost 5 bases, and 6 bases had no gene match. Germline lookup yields CDR1 MGHDK and CDR2 SYGVNS. CDR3 DNA sequence: TGTGCCAGCAGTCTAGGACTAGCGGGAGGCAAAGATACGCAGTATTTT. It yields the protein CASSLGLAGGKDTQYF.

V is TRBV7-3 and J is TRBJ2-3; D unclear. This CDR3 is 14 amino acids long. Between the trimmed V and J ends, which lost 2 bases and 3 bases, there was a span of 9 bases. Per the germline V gene, CDR1 is SGHTA and CDR2 is FQGTGA. The CDR3 nucleotides read TGTGCCAGCAGCTTAGAGTTGGTTACAGATACGCAGTATTTT. This gives the protein CASSLELVTDTQYF.

The chain uses TRBV15 and TRBJ2-7, with a tentative D call TRBD2 (5 bases). Trimming pared 0 bases from V and 2 bases from J, leaving 8 bases between. CDR1 LNHNV and CDR2 YYDKDF come from the germline V gene (reference sequence). The length of the CDR3 is 14 residues. The CDR3 sequence: CATSRDRETYEQYF. CDR3 DNA: TGTGCCACCAGCAGAGATAGGGAGACCTACGAGCAGTACTTC. Looking up the rest from reference TRBV15 and TRBJ2-7 gives the full variable domain: DAMVIQNPRYQVTQFGKPVTLSCSQTLNHNVMYWYQQKSSQAPKLLFHYYDKDFNNEADTPDNFQSRRPNTSFCFLDIRSPGLGDTAMYLCATSRDRETYEQYFGPGTRLTVT.

This chain's CDR3 is CASSQDEGPNTGELFF. As DNA, the CDR3 is TGCGCCAGCAGCCAAGACGAGGGCCCGAACACCGGGGAGCTGTTTTTT. This sequence joins TRBV4-3 and TRBJ2-2; D possibly corresponds to TRBD2 (5 bases). Germline V gene sequence: CDR1 LGHNA, CDR2 YSLEER. This CDR3 spans 16 amino acids. The V end was cut by 0 bases, the J end by 0 bases, with 8 bases between.

The chain joins TRBV28 to TRBJ2-1; 8 bases agree with TRBD2. V lost 3 bases to trimming and J lost 10 bases; unmatched junction nucleotides: 14. This CDR3 is 16 amino acids long. Per the germline V gene, CDR1 is MDHEN and CDR2 is SYDVKM. The CDR3 DNA sequence: TGTGCCAGCAGTTTGCAGCGGGAGAGGGACAATACGGAGCAGTTCTTC. Translation gives CASSLQRERDNTEQFF.

CDR3 protein: CASSLGSSGSRQYF. CDR3 DNA sequence: TGTGCCAGCAGCTTAGGATCTAGCGGGAGTAGACAGTACTTC. The rearrangement joins TRBV7-9 to TRBJ2-7, with 10 bases matching TRBD2. Trimming at V came to 1 base and at J to 10 bases, leaving 7 bases not matched to a gene. Per germline, CDR1 SEHNR and CDR2 FQNEAQ (reference sequence). This CDR3 comprises 14 residues.

V usage is TRBV5-1 and J usage is TRBJ2-5; D is possibly TRBD1 (5 bases). This CDR3 has 15 amino acids. Germline V gives CDR1 SGHRS, CDR2 YFSETQ. Trimming removed 4 bases at V and 0 bases at J, with 13 bases between. The CDR3 protein is CASSLRQNYQETQYF. CDR3 DNA sequence: TGCGCCAGCAGCCTTCGACAGAACTACCAAGAGACCCAGTACTTC.

V and J are TRBV10-1 and TRBJ2-7, with D tentatively TRBD2 (5 bases). Deletions cut 1 base from V and 5 bases from J, with 12 bases between. This CDR3 is 14 amino acids long. Germline V gene sequence: CDR1 WNHNN, CDR2 SYGVQD (reference sequence). The CDR3: CASSEYFPRDEQYF. Written as DNA, the CDR3 is TGCGCCAGCAGTGAGTATTTCCCGCGGGACGAGCAGTACTTC.

J is TRBJ1-2 and V is TRBV7-3, with 7 bases fitting TRBD1. With 5 bases clipped from V and 3 bases from J, the junction kept 6 bases outside the gene matches. CDR3 size: 14 residues. The germline gives CDR1 SGHTA, CDR2 FQGTGA. The CDR3 region is CASSQGDSYYGYTF. The CDR3 region has the DNA TGTGCCAGCAGCCAAGGGGACAGCTACTATGGCTACACCTTC.

This clone showed up just once. V is TRBV30 and J is TRBJ2-3, with 7 bases identical to TRBD2. This CDR3 is 18 amino acids long. Germline V gene sequence: CDR1 GTSNPN, CDR2 SVGIG (reference sequence). Losses at the gene ends were 4 bases for V and 0 bases for J; bases not matched to a gene: 16. The CDR3 reads CAWTRGRLAAGSTDTQYF. The DNA for the CDR3 is TGTGCCTGGACTAGAGGAAGACTAGCCGCCGGGAGCACAGATACGCAGTATTTT.

This chain connects TRBV9 to TRBJ1-3; possibly TRBD1 for D (6 bases). V was pared by 3 bases and J by 2 bases, with 15 bases between. Germline assignment: CDR1 SGDLS and CDR2 YYNGEE. This CDR3 contains 16 residues. The CDR3 region has the DNA TGTGCCAGCAGCGCCCGTCAGGGGATAACTGGAAACACCATATATTTT. Its protein product is CASSARQGITGNTIYF.

The V and J genes are TRBV7-8 and TRBJ2-1; 8 nucleotides match TRBD1. Germline trimming cut 7 bases from V and 7 bases from J; bases unmatched to any gene: 9. The germline gives CDR1 SGHVS, CDR2 FQNEAQ. The CDR3 spans 14 residues. This CDR3 is CASTLRGRINEQFF. The DNA for the CDR3 is TGTGCCAGCACCCTCAGGGGGCGAATAAATGAGCAGTTCTTC.

This chain uses TRBV7-2 with TRBJ2-1, with 7 bases that match TRBD2. From germline, CDR1 is SGHTA and CDR2 FQGNSA. The CDR3 totals 14 residues. Losses at the gene ends were 5 bases for V and 3 bases for J; bases not matched to a gene: 4. CDR3 nucleotide sequence: TGTGCCAGCAGCACAAGCGGGGACTACAATGAGCAGTTCTTC. Encoded protein: CASSTSGDYNEQFF.

The rearrangement links TRBV28 to TRBJ2-3; 9 bases fit TRBD2. This CDR3 spans 16 amino acids. Unmatched junction bases numbered 7, after V lost 4 bases and J lost 2 bases. In germline, CDR1 is MDHEN, CDR2 SYDVKM. The CDR3 loop reads CASSSSGRSITDTQYF. The CDR3 nucleotides are TGTGCCAGCAGTTCCAGCGGGAGGTCAATCACAGATACGCAGTATTTT.

V usage is TRBV27 and J usage is TRBJ1-1, with D possibly matching TRBD1 (5 bases). Trimming took off 5 bases at V and 0 bases at J, with 13 bases between the two ends. Germline V gene data show CDR1 as MNHEY and CDR2 as SMNVEV (reference sequence). The CDR3 spans 15 residues. CDR3 coding DNA: TGTGCCAGCAGTACCCGACAGCTTATGAACACTGAAGCTTTCTTT. Translated, it gives CASSTRQLMNTEAFF.

The rearrangement joins TRBV25-1 to TRBJ2-5; 10 positions agree with TRBD2. Germline V gene lookup returns CDR1 MGHDK and CDR2 SYGVNS. The CDR3 has 14 residues. The V gene end was trimmed by 6 bases and the J gene end by 2 bases; junction bases not matched to a gene: 3. The CDR3 bases are TGTGCCAGCAGGGAGCGGGAGGGGCAAGAGACCCAGTACTTC. It specifies CASREREGQETQYF.